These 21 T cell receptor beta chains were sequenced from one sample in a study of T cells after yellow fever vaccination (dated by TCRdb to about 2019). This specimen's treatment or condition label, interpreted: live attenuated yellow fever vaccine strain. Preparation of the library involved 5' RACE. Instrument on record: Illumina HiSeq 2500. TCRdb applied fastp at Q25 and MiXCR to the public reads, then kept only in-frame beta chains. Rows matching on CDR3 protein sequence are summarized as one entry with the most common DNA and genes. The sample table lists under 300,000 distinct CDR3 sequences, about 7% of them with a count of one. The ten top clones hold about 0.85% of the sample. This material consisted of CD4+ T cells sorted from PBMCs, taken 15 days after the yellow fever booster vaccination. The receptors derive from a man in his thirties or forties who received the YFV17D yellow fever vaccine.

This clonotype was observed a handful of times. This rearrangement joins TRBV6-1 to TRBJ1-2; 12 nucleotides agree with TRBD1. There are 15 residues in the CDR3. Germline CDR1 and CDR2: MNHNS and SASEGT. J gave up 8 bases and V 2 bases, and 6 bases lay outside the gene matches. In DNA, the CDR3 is TGTGCCAGCAGTGAACTACCGGGACAGGGGGCAGGCTACACCTTC. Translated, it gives CASSELPGQGAGYTF.

DNA of the CDR3: TGCAGTGCTAGCGCCCCGGACTACGAGCAGTACTTC. Translating it yields CSASAPDYEQYF. V is TRBV20-1 and J is TRBJ2-7; D uncertain. V was trimmed by 3 bases and J by 3 bases, leaving 9 bases between them. CDR1 is DFQATT and CDR2 is SNEGSKA in the germline V gene (reference sequence). The CDR3 is 12 residues long.

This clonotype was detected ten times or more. CDR3 region: CASSFRDHSYNEQFF. The CDR3 DNA follows: TGCGCCAGCAGCTTCCGGGACCACTCCTACAATGAGCAGTTCTTC. The chain uses TRBV5-1 and TRBJ2-1; D tentatively fits TRBD1 or TRBD2 (5 bases each). The CDR3 covers 15 residues. Germline assignment: CDR1 SGHRS and CDR2 YFSETQ. V was pared by 2 bases and J by 0 bases, with 9 bases between.

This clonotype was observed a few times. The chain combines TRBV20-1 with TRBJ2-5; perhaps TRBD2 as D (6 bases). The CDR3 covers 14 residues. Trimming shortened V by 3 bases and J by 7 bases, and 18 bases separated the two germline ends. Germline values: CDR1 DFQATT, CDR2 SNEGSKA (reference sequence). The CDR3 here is CSASKEGWIGTQYF. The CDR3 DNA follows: TGCAGTGCTAGTAAGGAGGGGTGGATCGGGACCCAGTACTTC.

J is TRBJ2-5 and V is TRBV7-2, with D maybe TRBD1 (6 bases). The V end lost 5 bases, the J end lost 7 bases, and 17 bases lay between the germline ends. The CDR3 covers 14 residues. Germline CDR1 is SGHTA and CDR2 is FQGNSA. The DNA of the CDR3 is TGTGCCAGCAGCCCCAGGACAGCCCAGGGGACCCAGTACTTC. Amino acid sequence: CASSPRTAQGTQYF.

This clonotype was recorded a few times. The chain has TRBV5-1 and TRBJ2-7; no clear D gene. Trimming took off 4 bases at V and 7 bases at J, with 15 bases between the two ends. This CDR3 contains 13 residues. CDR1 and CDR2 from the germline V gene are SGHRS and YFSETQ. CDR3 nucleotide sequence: TGCGCCAGCAGCCACTATGCTAGGGATGAGCAGTACTTC. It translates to CASSHYARDEQYF.

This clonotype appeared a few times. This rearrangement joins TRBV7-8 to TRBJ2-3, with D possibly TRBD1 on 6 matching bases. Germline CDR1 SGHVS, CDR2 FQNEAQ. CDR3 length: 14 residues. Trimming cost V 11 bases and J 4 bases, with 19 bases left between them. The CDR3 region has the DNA TGTGCCGGGGCTGGACAGCACGGGGCAGATACGCAGTATTTT. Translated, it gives CAGAGQHGADTQYF.

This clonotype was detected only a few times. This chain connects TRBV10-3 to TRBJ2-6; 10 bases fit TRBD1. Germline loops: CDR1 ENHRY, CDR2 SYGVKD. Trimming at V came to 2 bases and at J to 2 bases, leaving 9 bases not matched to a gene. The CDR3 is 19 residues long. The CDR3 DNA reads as TGTGCCATCAGTGAGACATCCGGGACAGGGGTAGCTGGGGCCAACGTCCTGACTTTC. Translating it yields CAISETSGTGVAGANVLTF.

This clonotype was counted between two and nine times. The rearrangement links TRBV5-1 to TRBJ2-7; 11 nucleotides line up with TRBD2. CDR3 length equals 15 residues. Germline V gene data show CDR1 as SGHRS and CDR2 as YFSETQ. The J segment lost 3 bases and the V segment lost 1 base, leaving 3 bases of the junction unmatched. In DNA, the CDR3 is TGCGCCAGCAGCTTGTGGGGGACTAGCGGCTACGAGCAGTACTTC. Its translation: CASSLWGTSGYEQYF.

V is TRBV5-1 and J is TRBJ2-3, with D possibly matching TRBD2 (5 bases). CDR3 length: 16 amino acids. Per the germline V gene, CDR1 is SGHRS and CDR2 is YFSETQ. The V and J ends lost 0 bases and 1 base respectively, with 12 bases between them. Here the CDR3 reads CASSLAPERGTDTQYF. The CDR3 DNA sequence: TGCGCCAGCAGCTTGGCCCCCGAGAGGGGCACAGATACGCAGTATTTT.

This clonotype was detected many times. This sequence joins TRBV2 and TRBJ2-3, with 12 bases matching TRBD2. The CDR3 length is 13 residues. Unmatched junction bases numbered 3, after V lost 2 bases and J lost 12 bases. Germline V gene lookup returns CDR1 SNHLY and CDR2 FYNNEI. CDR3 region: CASSEQGLAGQYF. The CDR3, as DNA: TGTGCCAGCAGTGAACAGGGACTAGCGGGTCAGTATTTT.

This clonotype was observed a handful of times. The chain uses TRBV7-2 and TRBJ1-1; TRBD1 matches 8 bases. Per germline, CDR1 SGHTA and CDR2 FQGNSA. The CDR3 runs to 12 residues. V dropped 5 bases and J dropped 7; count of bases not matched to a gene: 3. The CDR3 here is CASSRTGIEAFF. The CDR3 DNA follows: TGTGCCAGCAGCCGGACAGGGATTGAAGCTTTCTTT. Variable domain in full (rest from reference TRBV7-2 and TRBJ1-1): GAGVSQSPSNKVTEKGKDVELRCDPISGHTALYWYRQSLGQGLEFLIYFQGNSAPDKSGLPSDRFSAERTGGSVSTLTIQRTQQEDSAVYLCASSRTGIEAFFGQGTRLTVV.

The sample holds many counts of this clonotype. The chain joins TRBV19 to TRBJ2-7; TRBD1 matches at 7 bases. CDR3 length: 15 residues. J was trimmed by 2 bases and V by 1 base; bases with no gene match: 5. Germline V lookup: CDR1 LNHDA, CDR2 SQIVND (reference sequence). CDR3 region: CASSIGQGGAYEQYF. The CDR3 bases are TGTGCCAGTAGTATAGGACAGGGCGGCGCCTACGAGCAGTACTTC.

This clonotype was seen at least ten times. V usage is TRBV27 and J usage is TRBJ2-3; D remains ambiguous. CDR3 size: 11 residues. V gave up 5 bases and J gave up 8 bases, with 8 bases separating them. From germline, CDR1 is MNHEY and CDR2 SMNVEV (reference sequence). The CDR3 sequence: CASSQSGTQYF. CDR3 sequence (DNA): TGTGCCAGCAGTCAGAGTGGTACGCAGTATTTT.

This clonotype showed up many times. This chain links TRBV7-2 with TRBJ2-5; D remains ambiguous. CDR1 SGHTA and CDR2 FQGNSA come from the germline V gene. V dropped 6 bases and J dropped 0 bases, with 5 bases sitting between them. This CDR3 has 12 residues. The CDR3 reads CASSLYQETQYF. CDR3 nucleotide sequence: TGTGCCAGCAGTTTGTACCAAGAGACCCAGTACTTC.

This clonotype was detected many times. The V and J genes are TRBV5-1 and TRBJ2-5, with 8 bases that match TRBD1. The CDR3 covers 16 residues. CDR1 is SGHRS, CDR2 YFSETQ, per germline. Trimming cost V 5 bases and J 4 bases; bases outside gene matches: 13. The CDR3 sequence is CASSSGQGPRSETQYF. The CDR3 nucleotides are TGCGCCAGCAGTTCCGGACAGGGCCCCCGATCAGAGACCCAGTACTTC.

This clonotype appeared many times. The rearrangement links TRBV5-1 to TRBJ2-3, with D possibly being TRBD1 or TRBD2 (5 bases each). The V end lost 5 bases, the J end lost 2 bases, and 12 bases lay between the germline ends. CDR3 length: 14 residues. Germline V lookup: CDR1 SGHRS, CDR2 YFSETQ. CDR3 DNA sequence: TGCGCCAGCAGGGGGGTCGGGGACACAGATACGCAGTATTTT. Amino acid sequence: CASRGVGDTDTQYF.

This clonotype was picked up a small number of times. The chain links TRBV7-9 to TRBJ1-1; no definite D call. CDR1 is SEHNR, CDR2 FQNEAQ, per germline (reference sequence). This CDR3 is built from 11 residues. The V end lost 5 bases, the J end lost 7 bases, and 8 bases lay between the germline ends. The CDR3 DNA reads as TGTGCCAGCAGCAAAACACATGAAGCTTTCTTT. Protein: CASSKTHEAFF.

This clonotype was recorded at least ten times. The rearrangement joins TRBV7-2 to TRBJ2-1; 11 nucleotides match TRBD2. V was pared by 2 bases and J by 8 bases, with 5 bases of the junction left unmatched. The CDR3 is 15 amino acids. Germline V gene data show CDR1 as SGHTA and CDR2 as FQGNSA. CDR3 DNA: TGTGCCAGCAGCTTACTCGGGACTAGCGGTGATGAGCAGTTCTTC. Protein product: CASSLLGTSGDEQFF.

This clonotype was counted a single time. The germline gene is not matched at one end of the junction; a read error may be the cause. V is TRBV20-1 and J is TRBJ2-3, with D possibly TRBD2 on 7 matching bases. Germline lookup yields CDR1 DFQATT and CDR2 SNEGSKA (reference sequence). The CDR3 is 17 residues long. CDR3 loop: CSDRDLGRGTSTDTQYF. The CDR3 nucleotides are TGCAGTGATAGAGACCTGGGGAGGGGGACTAGCACAGATACGCAGTATTTT.

The chain's CDR3 is CASSVTGVQETQYF. The DNA of the CDR3 is TGTGCCAGCAGCGTGACAGGTGTGCAAGAGACCCAGTACTTC. The chain has TRBV5-4 and TRBJ2-5, with D perhaps TRBD1 (6 bases). V lost 4 bases and J lost 2, with 12 bases in between. The CDR3 sequence is 14 residues long. Germline loops: CDR1 SGHNT, CDR2 YYREEE (reference sequence). Filled out from reference TRBV5-4 and TRBJ2-5, the complete variable domain reads ETGVTQSPTHLIKTRGQQVTLRCSSQSGHNTVSWYQQALGQGPQFIFQYYREEENGRGNFPPRFSGLQFPNYSSELNVNALELDDSALYLCASSVTGVQETQYFGPGTRLLVL.